The sequence of this T cell receptor (beta chain) was determined in a study of T-cell reconstitution after alpha-beta-depleted transplantation in children. This clonotype was observed at least ten times. Antigen unknown. Study-wide points: T-cell numbers and diversity one year post-transplant derived largely from freshly generated T cells. Expanded graft clones, several hundred of them, were reportedly the source of alpha-beta T cells about two months after transplant.

For TCRbeta, the library was prepared with unique molecular identifiers. TCRdb processed the PCR reads anew with MiXCR; each CDR3 protein has one entry. The table includes about 260,000 distinct CDR3 sequences, roughly 8.2% detected once. V lost 0 bases, J lost 4 bases, and 7 bases lay in between. Germline CDR1 SGHDT, CDR2 YYEEEE. The CDR3 contains 14 residues. The rearrangement uses TRBV5-6 and TRBJ2-2; tentatively, D is TRBD2 (6 bases). The specimen was PBMCs, mostly from graft donor cells, collected 180 days after TCRalphabeta/CD19-depleted stem cell transplant. This TCR was recovered from a male patient aged 10 to 17 who had a stem cell transplant for acute lymphoblastic leukemia, so the T cells may come from the graft donor. CDR3 residues: CASSLDGGTGELFF. CDR3 sequence (DNA): TGTGCCAGCAGCTTGGACGGGGGCACCGGGGAGCTGTTTTTT.